Below are 10 T cell receptor beta chains sequenced from a single sample in a study of blood T cell repertoires in COVID-19. Produced via immunoSEQ multiplex PCR; TCRdb's table is partial and in-frame only. The sample includes some 330,000 clones, 80% to 90% of them seen just once. Specimen: PBMCs or T cells enriched from blood (not recorded which). Receptors originate from a man aged 25-45 years who had recovered from COVID-19.

The chain couples TRBV7-9 to TRBJ1-1; 12 bases are a match to TRBD1. Trimming at V came to 5 bases and at J to 6 bases, leaving 13 bases not matched to a gene. The germline gives CDR1 SEHNR, CDR2 FQNEAQ (reference sequence). The CDR3 spans 17 residues. The CDR3 reads CASSPIRDRGRRSEAFF. The CDR3 DNA is TGTGCCAGCAGCCCCATCCGGGACAGGGGGCGAAGGTCTGAAGCTTTCTTT. Looking up the rest from reference TRBV7-9 and TRBJ1-1 gives the full variable domain: DTGVSQNPRHKITKRGQNVTFRCDPISEHNRLYWYRQTLGQGPEFLTYFQNEAQLEKSRLLSDRFSAERPKGSFSTLEIQRTEQGDSAMYLCASSPIRDRGRRSEAFFGQGTRLTVV.

This chain connects TRBV4-1 to TRBJ2-1; 9 nucleotides agree with TRBD2. The germline CDR1 and CDR2 sequences are MGHRA and YSYEKL. Trimming took 3 bases from V and 0 from J; bases not matched to a gene: 3. There are 16 residues in the CDR3. The CDR3 region has the DNA TGCGCCAGCAGCCATGCGGGGGGGAGCTCCTACAATGAGCAGTTCTTC. Translating gives CASSHAGGSSYNEQFF.

The chain joins TRBV27 to TRBJ2-1; D is perhaps TRBD2 (6 bases). The CDR3 sequence is 15 residues long. The ends were cut back, 2 bases at V and 2 bases at J, with 10 bases in the middle. From germline, CDR1 is MNHEY and CDR2 SMNVEV (reference sequence). The CDR3 loop is CASSLGRTTYNEQFF. CDR3 sequence (DNA): TGTGCCAGCAGTTTAGGGCGGACTACCTACAATGAGCAGTTCTTC.

On this clone: This sample also contains other DNA sequences that code for the same CDR3. The V and J genes are TRBV5-1 and TRBJ2-3, with 7 positions matching TRBD1. V lost 4 bases and J lost 2; bases outside the gene matches: 4. This CDR3 is built from 14 residues. Per germline, CDR1 SGHRS and CDR2 YFSETQ. CDR3 nucleotides: TGCGCCAGCAGCCGGGGACAGAACACAGATACGCAGTATTTT. Amino acids: CASSRGQNTDTQYF.

The chain has TRBV6-5 and TRBJ1-4; perhaps TRBD1 as D (6 bases). The V and J ends lost 1 base and 7 bases respectively, with 13 bases between them. This CDR3 region has 15 residues. Looked up from germline, CDR1 is MNHEY and CDR2 is SVGAGI. CDR3 DNA: TGTGCCAGCAGTTACTTATACAACAGGGTTGAAAAACTGTTTTTT. Its protein product is CASSYLYNRVEKLFF.

V and J are TRBV7-7 and TRBJ2-1; TRBD2 aligns across 12 bases. Unmatched junction bases numbered 4, after V lost 5 bases and J lost 2 bases. This CDR3 spans 16 amino acids. CDR1 and CDR2 (germline): SSHAT, FNYEAQ (reference sequence). The CDR3 sequence is CASSPLAGGPYNEQFF. The CDR3 region has the DNA TGTGCCAGCAGCCCTCTAGCGGGGGGGCCCTACAATGAGCAGTTCTTC.

This sequence joins TRBV28 and TRBJ1-2; weak D call: TRBD1 (6 bases). V lost 5 bases to trimming and J lost 7 bases, with 11 bases between them. Germline values: CDR1 MDHEN, CDR2 SYDVKM. CDR3 length: 12 amino acids. The CDR3, as DNA: TGTGCCAGCAGTGGCAGGGGTTTTGGCTACACCTTC. Encoded protein: CASSGRGFGYTF.

CDR3 DNA: TGTGCCAGCAGTTTATTGCAGTCTAGCTCCTATAATTCACCCCTCCACTTT. It translates to CASSLLQSSSYNSPLHF. The rearrangement uses TRBV27 and TRBJ1-6; the D is unclear. CDR1 and CDR2 from the germline V gene are MNHEY and SMNVEV (reference sequence). The V and J ends lost 1 base and 0 bases respectively, with 10 bases between them. This CDR3 is 17 amino acids long.

This clone has only a few counts. The genes are TRBV28 and TRBJ1-1; 8 bases map to TRBD1. The CDR3 has 14 residues. The V and J ends lost 2 bases and 7 bases, in that order; junction bases with no gene match: 6. CDR1 MDHEN and CDR2 SYDVKM come from the germline V gene. CDR3 sequence: CASSLVQGAREAFF. The CDR3 DNA sequence: TGTGCCAGCAGTTTAGTGCAGGGGGCTCGTGAAGCTTTCTTT.

The chain carries TRBV3-1 (or the pseudogene TRBV3-2) and TRBJ1-1, with a possible D match to TRBD1 (5 bases). The CDR3 is 16 amino acids. Germline values: CDR1 LGHDT, CDR2 YNNKEL (reference sequence). V lost 1 base, J lost 4 bases, and 16 bases lay in between. The DNA of the CDR3 is TGTGCCAGCAGCCAAGGGTCGGGGGGGGTTGGCACTGAAGCTTTCTTT. This translates into CASSQGSGGVGTEAFF.